These 8 T cell receptor beta chains came from one sample sequenced in a study of shared clonotypes between healthy human individuals. Profiled with immunoSEQ multiplex PCR; TCRdb holds only in-frame clones, not every one. The sample contains about 1.1 million clones, approximately 80% of which appear only once. Sequenced sample: memory CD4+ T cells from PBMCs. Subset meaning: CD45RA-negative fraction. The source of these receptors is a man younger than 35 in good health. Some clones in this sample may be carry-over from other donors' samples.

J is TRBJ2-2 and V is TRBV30; D is undetermined. The germline V gene encodes CDR1 GTSNPN and CDR2 SVGIG (reference sequence). The V end was cut by 5 bases, the J end by 0 bases, with 19 bases between. This CDR3 has 17 amino acids. CDR3 sequence (DNA): TGTGCCTGGTCACCCATCGGTAGAATAGCGAACACCGGGGAGCTGTTTTTT. Residues: CAWSPIGRIANTGELFF.

This clone was seen more than once but under ten times. The CDR3 sequence: CASRGTPGDQPQHF. CDR3 sequence (DNA): TGTGCCAGCAGGGGGACACCTGGGGATCAGCCCCAGCATTTT. This chain links TRBV21-1 with TRBJ1-5; the table's D call TRBD1 went unverified against the DNA. TRBV21-1 is labeled a pseudogene. The CDR3 spans 14 residues.

The chain employs TRBV28 and TRBJ2-5; D unclear. V was cut by 1 base and J by 4 bases, with 4 bases left in between. This CDR3 has 12 amino acids. The germline gives CDR1 MDHEN, CDR2 SYDVKM. CDR3 coding DNA: TGTGCCAGCAGTTTATATTCAGAGACCCAGTACTTC. Translation gives CASSLYSETQYF.

The chain is built from TRBV30 and TRBJ2-1; 7 positions match TRBD2. The CDR3 covers 14 residues. V trimming: 1 base; J trimming: 9 bases; junction bases outside the gene matches: 9. Germline lookup yields CDR1 GTSNPN and CDR2 SVGIG (reference sequence). Here the CDR3 reads CAWSGGTKAGEQFF. For the CDR3, the DNA is TGTGCCTGGAGTGGCGGGACTAAGGCCGGTGAGCAGTTCTTC.

This chain uses TRBV19 with TRBJ2-1; perhaps TRBD2 as D (5 bases). The CDR3 consists of 16 residues. Germline assignment: CDR1 LNHDA and CDR2 SQIVND (reference sequence). The V end was cut by 6 bases, the J end by 6 bases, with 21 bases between. The CDR3, as DNA: TGTGCCAGTAGCCCTCGGTTGTGGCGGGCCCGCAATGAGCAGTTCTTC. Its protein product is CASSPRLWRARNEQFF.

The V call is TRBV7-8, the J call TRBJ1-1; 9 nucleotides align to TRBD1. The CDR3 is made up of 15 amino acids. CDR1 is SGHVS, CDR2 FQNEAQ, per germline. The junction had 8 bases not matched to a gene; V was cut back by 5 bases and J by 4 bases. The DNA of the CDR3 is TGTGCCAGCAGCATGAGGGACAGGGCAAGCACTGAAGCTTTCTTT. This sequence encodes CASSMRDRASTEAFF.

The gene calls are TRBV7-2 and TRBJ1-4, with 11 positions matching TRBD1. The V and J ends lost 1 base and 7 bases, in that order; junction bases with no gene match: 2. Germline CDR1 and CDR2: SGHTA and FQGNSA. CDR3 length equals 15 residues. The CDR3 DNA reads TGTGCCAGCAGCTTAGGGGACAGGGGGAGTGAAAAACTGTTTTTT. It is translated as CASSLGDRGSEKLFF.

The chain is built from TRBV5-1 and TRBJ2-1; D could derive from TRBD1 or TRBD2 (5 bases each). The CDR3 length is 13 residues. V was clipped by 0 bases and J by 9 bases, with 10 bases between them. CDR1 is SGHRS and CDR2 is YFSETQ in the germline V gene. The CDR3 loop is CASSLVVGTEQFF. The CDR3 DNA is TGCGCCAGCAGCTTGGTAGTCGGGACTGAGCAGTTCTTC.